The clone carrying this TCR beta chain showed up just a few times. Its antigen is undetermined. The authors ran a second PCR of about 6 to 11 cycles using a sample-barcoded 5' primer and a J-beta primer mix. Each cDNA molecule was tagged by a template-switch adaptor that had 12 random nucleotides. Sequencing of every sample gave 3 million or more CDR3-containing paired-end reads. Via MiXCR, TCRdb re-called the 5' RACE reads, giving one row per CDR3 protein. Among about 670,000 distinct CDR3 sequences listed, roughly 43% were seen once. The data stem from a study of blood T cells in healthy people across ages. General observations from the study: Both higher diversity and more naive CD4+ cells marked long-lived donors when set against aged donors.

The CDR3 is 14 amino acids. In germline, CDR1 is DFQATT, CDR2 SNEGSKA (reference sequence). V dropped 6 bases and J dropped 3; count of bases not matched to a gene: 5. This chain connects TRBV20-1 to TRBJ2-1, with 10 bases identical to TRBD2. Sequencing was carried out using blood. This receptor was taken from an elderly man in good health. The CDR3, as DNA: TGCAGTGCCACAACTAGCGGGAACTACAATGAGCAGTTCTTC. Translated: CSATTSGNYNEQFF.